This TCR beta chain was recovered during a study of T cell responses to AZD1222 COVID-19 vaccine (dated by TCRdb to the early 2020s). A note on the overall study: AZD1222 recipients whose second dose came at about 4 weeks and those whose second dose came at about 12 weeks were combined into one group, since spike-specific TCR depth and breadth did not differ between the two schedules. A total of approximately 230 trial participants underwent TCR sequencing, of whom about 210 received two doses of AZD1222 and approximately 25 received two doses of the MenACWY control vaccine. Trial participants were enrolled by age into 18-55, 56-69 and 70-plus year subgroups, with about 150, 28 and 57 TCR-sequenced participants respectively.

Per the germline V gene, SNHLY is the CDR1 and FYNNEI is the CDR2. The CDR3 sequence holds 10 residues, the cysteine and phenylalanine included. Just the 30-base CDR3 DNA is kept, in frame starting at base 1. The junction carries 9 bases between V and J, which are trimmed by 5 bases and 11 bases respectively. With regard to this clone: The antigen this receptor binds is unknown. No base quality information exists; no much larger clone differs at one position.

The label giving this sample's time point can be read as: baseline before first vaccination. Samples from vaccinated people were obtained from the UK trials COV001 and COV002, which included a single-blind randomized controlled phase 2/3 trial of AZD1222 (ChAdOx1 nCoV-19) in healthy adults. For TCRbeta chain sequencing, PBMC samples from trial participants were taken at day 0 and at day 28 after the second dose. What the study reported, not specific to this receptor: After two AZD1222 doses, spike-specific TCR breadth and depth were significantly higher than at day 0 and than in MenACWY recipients. Nearly half of unique spike-specific TCRs reportedly recognized epitopes outside regions mutated in the B.1.351 and B.1.1.7 variants. Because no day 14 peak-response samples were available, repertoires were characterized only after the peak T cell response. In the small 56-69-year group, the increase in depth fell short of significance, most likely because of low power. Conclusions about previously exposed vaccinees are limited because only six or seven AZD1222 recipients were SARS-CoV-2 seropositive at baseline. Participants were mostly white British and included more females than males, and it was suggested by the authors that clonal diversity may have been underestimated. CD4 TCRs associated with the vaccine covered the entire spike protein, and the dominant responses were in regions 160-218 and 743-854.

The CDR3 regions of human TCRbeta chains were analyzed by immunosequencing. Per the authors' processing: Repertoire TCRs were checked for matches against a reference library of SARS-CoV-2-specific TCRs that had been generated using the MIRA antigen-specificity platform. Breadth was defined as the fraction of unique TCRs that were SARS-CoV-2-associated. Depth was defined as the fraction of total T cells that were SARS-CoV-2-associated. Using the MIRA data, every spike-specific TCR was mapped to the spike region that the TCR reacted to and assigned to either a CD4 or a CD8 class. Log10-transformed breadth and depth values were compared by one-way ANOVA with Sidak's multiple comparisons tests. The immuneACCESS repertoire file appears here via TCRdb, limited to in-frame rearrangements. These files lack a portion of the clones; in checked studies, under half of the deficit traces to unresolved V genes, and the cause of the others is not known. From that table come the V and J calls and clone size; the DNA was used to work out D and trimming. The sample profile shows 110,000 to 150,000 clones; about 90% of them were found once. 1.5% to 2% of the sample comes from the top ten.

The chain links TRBV2 with TRBJ1-1, with the D gene not confidently named. The input for sequencing was peripheral blood, taken on day 0 of AZD1222 vaccination. This receptor was obtained from an adult in good health. The nucleotides are TGTGCCAGCAGTAACTTTGGGGCTTTCTTT. It translates as CASSNFGAFF.